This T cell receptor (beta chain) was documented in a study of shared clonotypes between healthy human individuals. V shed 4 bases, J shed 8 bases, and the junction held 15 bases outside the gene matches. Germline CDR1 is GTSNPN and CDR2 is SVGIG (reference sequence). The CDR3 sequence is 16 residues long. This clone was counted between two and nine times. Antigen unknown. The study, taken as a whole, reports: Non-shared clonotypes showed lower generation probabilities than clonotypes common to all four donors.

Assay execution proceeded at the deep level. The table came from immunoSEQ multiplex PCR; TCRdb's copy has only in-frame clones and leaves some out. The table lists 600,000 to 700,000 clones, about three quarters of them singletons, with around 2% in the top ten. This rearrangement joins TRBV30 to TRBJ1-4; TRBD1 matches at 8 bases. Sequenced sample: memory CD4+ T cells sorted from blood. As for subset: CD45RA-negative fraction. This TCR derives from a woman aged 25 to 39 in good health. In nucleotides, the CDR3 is TGTGCCTGGACCCCGGGTCAGGGGGCCCGACGGGAAAAACTGTTTTTT. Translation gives CAWTPGQGARREKLFF.